Listed below are T cell receptor beta chains from one sample, sequenced in a study of CD8 T cells in Susac syndrome. TCRdb processed the immunoSEQ multiplex PCR reads anew with MiXCR; each CDR3 protein has one entry. The sample has some 190,000 distinct CDR3 sequences, 85% to 95% seen once; the top ten hold approximately 0.1%. Input material: CD4+ T cells from PBMCs. Every receptor here comes from a human donor in good health. The CDR3 runs from the conserved cysteine through the conserved F or W. Fields, in order: clone size, D gene, V gene, J gene, CDR3 protein, CDR3 DNA. D genes are given only for firm matches. Rows give clone size only sometimes, using once, few, many, or a class for an expanded clone.

>once|NA|TRBV12-3/TRBV12-4|TRBJ2-3
CASSLGTGYTDTQYF
TGTGCCAGCAGTTTAGGTACAGGGTACACAGATACGCAGTATTTT
>NA|NA|TRBV6-2/TRBV6-3|TRBJ1-1
CASSSGAGGDTEAFF
TGTGCCAGCAGTTCAGGTGCGGGAGGGGACACTGAAGCTTTCTTT
>NA|NA|TRBV20-1|TRBJ1-5
CSAALGLGSNQPQHF
TGCAGTGCTGCTCTTGGATTGGGGAGCAATCAGCCCCAGCATTTT
>NA|NA|TRBV27|TRBJ1-4
CASSQWTGSNEKLFF
TGTGCCAGCAGCCAATGGACGGGGAGTAATGAAAAACTGTTTTTT
>once|NA|TRBV7-9|TRBJ2-6
CASSLDGFSGANVLTF
TGTGCCAGCAGCTTAGACGGATTCTCTGGGGCCAACGTCCTGACTTTC
>NA|NA|TRBV7-2|TRBJ1-2
CASGISGAYGYTF
TGTGCCAGCGGCATCTCAGGGGCGTATGGCTACACCTTC
>NA|TRBD2|TRBV4-1|TRBJ2-1
CASSQDRSSGSSGNEQFF
TGCGCCAGCAGCCAAGATCGGTCTAGCGGTTCTTCGGGCAATGAGCAGTTCTTC
>NA|TRBD2|TRBV7-9|TRBJ2-3
CASSSSAGGSTDTQYF
TGTGCCAGCAGCTCTAGCGCGGGGGGCAGCACAGATACGCAGTATTTT
>NA|TRBD1|TRBV27|TRBJ2-7
CASMRDRGFYEQYF
TGTGCCAGCATGCGTGACAGGGGTTTCTACGAGCAGTACTTC
>NA|TRBD1|TRBV23-1|TRBJ1-3
CASSPGTGSSGNTIYF
TGCGCCAGCAGCCCTGGGACAGGGAGCTCTGGAAACACCATATATTTT
>once|NA|TRBV29-1|TRBJ1-4
CSVEASEKLFF
TGCAGCGTTGAGGCGTCTGAAAAACTGTTTTTT
>NA|TRBD2|TRBV25-1|TRBJ2-5
CASSESGRETQYF
TGTGCCAGCAGTGAATCCGGGAGGGAGACCCAGTACTTC
>NA|NA|TRBV20-1|TRBJ1-5
CSATHPPDSNQPQHF
TGCAGTGCTACCCACCCACCGGATAGCAATCAGCCCCAGCATTTT
>once|NA|TRBV7-7|TRBJ2-1
CASSPVGGAYNEQFF
TGTGCTAGCAGCCCTGTAGGTGGGGCCTACAATGAGCAGTTCTTC
>NA|NA|TRBV27|TRBJ1-5
CASSPAGQPQHF
TGTGCCAGCAGTCCCGCCGGTCAGCCCCAGCATTTT
>NA|TRBD1|TRBV20-1|TRBJ1-6
CSAQGQAYNSPLHF
TGCAGTGCCCAAGGACAGGCCTATAATTCACCCCTCCACTTT
>NA|NA|TRBV12-3/TRBV12-4|TRBJ1-4
CASSSGAVVEKLFF
TGTGCCAGCAGTTCCGGGGCAGTGGTAGAAAAACTGTTTTTT
>once|NA|TRBV29-1|TRBJ1-2
CSVGQYYGYTF
TGCAGCGTCGGACAGTACTATGGCTACACCTTC
>NA|NA|TRBV6-5|TRBJ1-5
CASRHGVKANQPQHF
TGTGCCAGCAGACATGGGGTAAAGGCCAATCAGCCCCAGCATTTT
>NA|TRBD1|TRBV20-1|TRBJ1-1
CSARGPAGQGAVTEAFF
TGCAGTGCTAGAGGCCCCGCGGGACAGGGGGCGGTCACTGAAGCTTTCTTT
>NA|NA|TRBV18|TRBJ2-1
CASSPVDRYNEQFF
TGTGCCAGCTCACCCGTCGACAGGTACAATGAGCAGTTCTTC
>NA|TRBD1|TRBV7-9|TRBJ2-2
CASSSRTGGPGELFF
TGTGCCAGCAGCTCCAGAACAGGGGGCCCCGGGGAGCTGTTTTTT
>NA|NA|TRBV6-1|TRBJ2-1
CASDTKDRSPYNEQFF
TGTGCCAGCGATACAAAAGACAGGAGTCCCTACAATGAGCAGTTCTTC
>NA|TRBD2|TRBV20-1|TRBJ2-5
CSAPGLAVQETQYF
TGCAGTGCACCGGGACTAGCGGTCCAAGAGACCCAGTACTTC
>NA|NA|TRBV29-1|TRBJ2-5
CSGAGSGIETQYF
TGCAGCGGGGCCGGTTCGGGGATAGAGACCCAGTACTTC
>NA|NA|TRBV7-3|TRBJ2-6
CASSSTAGANVLTF
TGTGCCAGCAGCTCTACAGCTGGGGCCAACGTCCTGACTTTC
>NA|TRBD2|TRBV7-9|TRBJ2-3
CASSFGGSVDTQYF
TGTGCCAGCAGCTTCGGGGGGTCGGTAGATACGCAGTATTTT
>NA|TRBD1|TRBV27|TRBJ1-2
CASSTQGSGYTF
TGTGCCAGCAGTACACAGGGGAGCGGCTACACCTTC
>NA|NA|TRBV29-1|TRBJ1-1
CSVDEGGTEAFF
TGCAGCGTTGATGAGGGTGGTACTGAAGCTTTCTTT
>once|NA|TRBV9|TRBJ1-6
CASSVAAGQHSPLHF
TGTGCCAGCAGCGTAGCAGCAGGTCAGCACTCACCCCTCCACTTT
>NA|NA|TRBV6-6|TRBJ1-6
CASSYRGLTNSPLHF
TGTGCCAGCAGTTATAGGGGTCTGACAAATTCACCCCTCCACTTT
>NA|TRBD1|TRBV5-1|TRBJ2-7
CASSLAGTGTREQYF
TGCGCCAGCAGCTTGGCCGGGACAGGGACTCGCGAGCAGTACTTC
>once|TRBD1|TRBV15|TRBJ1-2
CATSRKRDSPNYGYTF
TGTGCCACCAGCAGGAAACGGGACAGCCCTAACTATGGCTACACCTTC
>NA|NA|TRBV7-2|TRBJ1-2
CASSLVWDTTNYGYTF
TGTGCCAGCAGTTTAGTGTGGGACACAACTAACTATGGCTACACCTTC
>NA|NA|TRBV19|TRBJ1-5
CASMPGISNQPQHF
TGTGCCAGTATGCCAGGGATTAGCAATCAGCCCCAGCATTTT